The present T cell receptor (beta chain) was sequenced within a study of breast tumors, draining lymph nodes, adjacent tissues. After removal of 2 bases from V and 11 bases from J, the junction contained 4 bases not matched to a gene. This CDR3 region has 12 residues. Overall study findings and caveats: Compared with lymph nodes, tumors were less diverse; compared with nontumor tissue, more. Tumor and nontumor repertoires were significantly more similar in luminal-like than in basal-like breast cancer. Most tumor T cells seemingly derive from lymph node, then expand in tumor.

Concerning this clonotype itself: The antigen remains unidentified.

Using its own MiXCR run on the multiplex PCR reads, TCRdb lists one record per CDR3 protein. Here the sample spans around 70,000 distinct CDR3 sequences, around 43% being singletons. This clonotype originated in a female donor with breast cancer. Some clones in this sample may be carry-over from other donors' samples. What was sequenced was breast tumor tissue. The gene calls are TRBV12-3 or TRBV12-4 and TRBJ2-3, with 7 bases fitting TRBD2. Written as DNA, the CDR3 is TGTGCCAGCAGTTTAAAGGGGAGGGAGCAGTATTTT. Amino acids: CASSLKGREQYF.